This T cell receptor beta chain was captured by sequencing in a study of PD-1 blockade in classical Hodgkin lymphoma. Measured with immunoSEQ multiplex PCR; TCRdb has only the in-frame clones, and not every one. The sample carries tens of thousands of clones, more than 90% recorded once. Study-level findings and limits: Unlike CD8+ TCR diversity, which did not rise significantly by C4D1, CD4+ TCR diversity did.

Of note for this clone: The antigen is unknown.

Following autologous stem cell transplantation, relapse occurred in every patient, and exposure to brentuximab vedotin varied. This CDR3 contains 13 residues. Trimming took 4 bases from V and 6 from J, leaving 13 bases between them. CDR1 and CDR2 (germline): SGHTS, YDEGEE. This sequence originates from a human donor with classical Hodgkin lymphoma. Material: peripheral blood mononuclear cells (PBMCs), obtained at baseline. This rearrangement joins TRBV5-8 to TRBJ2-5; D is possibly TRBD1 (6 bases). This CDR3 is CASSPGQLKTQYF. The CDR3 nucleotides are TGTGCCAGCAGCCCAGGACAGTTGAAGACCCAGTACTTC.